These T cell receptor beta chains were read from a single sample in a study of early T cells in non-severe SARS-CoV-2 infection. MiXCR, applied by TCRdb to the 5' RACE reads, yields one record per CDR3 protein. Altogether about 22,000 distinct CDR3 sequences are present, approximately 4.4% being singletons, with the ten largest covering roughly 15%. Sequenced: whole blood. The receptors originated from an adult who was a healthcare worker with PCR-confirmed SARS-CoV-2 infection or an uninfected control (not recorded which). CDR3s include the opening cysteine and the closing phenylalanine or tryptophan. Fields, in order: clone size, D gene, V gene, J gene, CDR3 DNA, CDR3 protein. The D gene is left open where the match is weak. Part of the rows lack a size; the others show once, few, many or a class for expanded clones.

size: many
D: .
V: TRBV18
J: TRBJ1-5
DNA: TGTGCCAGCTCCTCAGGCACAGCCTATCGGCCCCAGCATTTT
CDR3: CASSSGTAYRPQHF

size: few
D: .
V: TRBV10-3
J: TRBJ2-3
DNA: TGTGCCACCCGGACAGACACAGATACGCAGTATTTT
CDR3: CATRTDTDTQYF

size: medium-sized
D: TRBD2
V: TRBV19
J: TRBJ2-3
DNA: TGTGCCAGTAGTATGCCTCCAGGGACTACCCCTAGCACAGATACGCAGTATTTT
CDR3: CASSMPPGTTPSTDTQYF

size: medium-sized
D: .
V: TRBV7-9
J: TRBJ2-3
DNA: TGTGCCAGCAGCTCCCCCGGGGGGCGACCTAACACAGATACGCAGTATTTT
CDR3: CASSSPGGRPNTDTQYF

size: many
D: .
V: TRBV3-1
J: TRBJ2-7
DNA: TGTGCCAGCAGCCAGGGTCCGGGCGAGCAGTACTTC
CDR3: CASSQGPGEQYF

size: many
D: TRBD2
V: TRBV30
J: TRBJ2-1
DNA: TGTGCCTGGAGTGTTACTAGCGGGGGTTACAATGAGCAGTTCTTC
CDR3: CAWSVTSGGYNEQFF

size: few
D: TRBD2
V: TRBV24-1
J: TRBJ2-3
DNA: TGTGCCACCAGTGATACGGGACTAGCGGGCTGGGATACGCAGTATTTT
CDR3: CATSDTGLAGWDTQYF

size: .
D: TRBD2
V: TRBV20-1
J: TRBJ2-1
DNA: TGCAGTGCTAGAGATACGAAGGGACTAGCGGGGGACGGTGAGCAGTTCTTC
CDR3: CSARDTKGLAGDGEQFF

size: .
D: .
V: TRBV6-6
J: TRBJ1-5
DNA: TGTGCCAGCAGTTACGATCGAACGGGTTATAGCAATCAGCCCCAGCATTTT
CDR3: CASSYDRTGYSNQPQHF

size: .
D: .
V: TRBV10-2
J: TRBJ2-1
DNA: TGCGCCAGCACCCCTGGAGGCAATGAGCAGTTCTTC
CDR3: CASTPGGNEQFF

size: many
D: .
V: TRBV5-1
J: TRBJ2-2
DNA: TGCGCCAGCTACCCAGTGAACACCGGGGAGCTGTTTTTT
CDR3: CASYPVNTGELFF

size: many
D: .
V: TRBV10-2
J: TRBJ2-7
DNA: TGCGCCAGCAGTGAGGGGGCGTACCCCTACGAGCAGTACTTC
CDR3: CASSEGAYPYEQYF

size: .
D: TRBD1
V: TRBV7-2
J: TRBJ1-2
DNA: TGTGCCAGCAGCTCAGGGACAGGTTTTGTTGGCTACACCTTC
CDR3: CASSSGTGFVGYTF

size: many
D: TRBD1
V: TRBV9
J: TRBJ2-1
DNA: TGTGCCAGCAGCGGTACACAGGGGGCGAGCTACAATGAGCAGTTCTTC
CDR3: CASSGTQGASYNEQFF

size: many
D: .
V: TRBV20-1
J: TRBJ1-1
DNA: TGCAGTGCTAGAGATTGGTCCAAAAACACTGAAGCTTTCTTT
CDR3: CSARDWSKNTEAFF